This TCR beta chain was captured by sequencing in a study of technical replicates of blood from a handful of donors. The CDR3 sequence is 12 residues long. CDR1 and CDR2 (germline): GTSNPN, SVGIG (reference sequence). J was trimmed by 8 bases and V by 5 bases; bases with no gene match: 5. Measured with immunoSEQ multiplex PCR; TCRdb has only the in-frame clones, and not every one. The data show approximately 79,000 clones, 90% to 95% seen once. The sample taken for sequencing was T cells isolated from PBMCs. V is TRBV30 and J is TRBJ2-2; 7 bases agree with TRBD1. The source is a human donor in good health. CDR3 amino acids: CAWATGFGELFF. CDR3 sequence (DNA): TGTGCCTGGGCGACAGGGTTTGGGGAGCTGTTTTTT. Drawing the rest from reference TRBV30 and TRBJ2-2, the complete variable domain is SQTIHQWPATLVQPVGSPLSLECTVEGTSNPNLYWYRQAAGRGLQLLFYSVGIGQISSEVPQNLSASRPQDRQFILSSKKLLLSDSGFYLCAWATGFGELFFGEGSRLTVL.